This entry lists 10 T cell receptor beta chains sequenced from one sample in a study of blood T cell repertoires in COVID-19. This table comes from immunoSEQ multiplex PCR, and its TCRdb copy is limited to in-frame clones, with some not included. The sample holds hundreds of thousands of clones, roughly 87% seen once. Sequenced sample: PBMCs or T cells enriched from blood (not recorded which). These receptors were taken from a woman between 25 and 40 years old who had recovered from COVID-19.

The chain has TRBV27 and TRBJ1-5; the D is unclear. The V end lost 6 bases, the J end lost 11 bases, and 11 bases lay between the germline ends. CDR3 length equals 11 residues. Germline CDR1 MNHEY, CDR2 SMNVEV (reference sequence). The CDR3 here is CASSPDEAQHF. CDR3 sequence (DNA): TGTGCCAGCAGCCCCGACGAGGCCCAGCATTTT.

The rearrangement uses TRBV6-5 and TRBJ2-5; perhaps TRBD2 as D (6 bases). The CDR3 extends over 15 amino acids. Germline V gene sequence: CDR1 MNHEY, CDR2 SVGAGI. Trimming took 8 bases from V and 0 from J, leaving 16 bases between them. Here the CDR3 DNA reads TGTGCCAGCGCGCTAGGGGAGGTTTACCAAGAGACCCAGTACTTC. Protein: CASALGEVYQETQYF.

In DNA, the CDR3 is TGTGCCAGCAGCAGGGGCGACTATGGCTACACCTTC. It codes for CASSRGDYGYTF. This rearrangement joins TRBV5-6 to TRBJ1-2; D might be TRBD1 (5 bases). CDR1 SGHDT and CDR2 YYEEEE come from the germline V gene. Trimming shortened V by 4 bases and J by 3 bases, and 7 bases separated the two germline ends. The CDR3 contains 12 residues.

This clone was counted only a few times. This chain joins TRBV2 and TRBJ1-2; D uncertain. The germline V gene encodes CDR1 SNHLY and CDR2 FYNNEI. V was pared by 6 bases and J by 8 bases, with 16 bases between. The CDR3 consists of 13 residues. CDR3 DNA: TGTGCCAGCAGCGATTCCGGGAATGGAGGCTACACCTTC. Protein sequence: CASSDSGNGGYTF.

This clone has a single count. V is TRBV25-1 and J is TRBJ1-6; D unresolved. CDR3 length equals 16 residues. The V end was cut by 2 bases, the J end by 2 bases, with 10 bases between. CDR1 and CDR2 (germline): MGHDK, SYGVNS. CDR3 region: CASSELPRPYNSPLHF. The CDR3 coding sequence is TGTGCCAGCAGTGAACTCCCGAGGCCCTATAATTCACCCCTCCACTTT.

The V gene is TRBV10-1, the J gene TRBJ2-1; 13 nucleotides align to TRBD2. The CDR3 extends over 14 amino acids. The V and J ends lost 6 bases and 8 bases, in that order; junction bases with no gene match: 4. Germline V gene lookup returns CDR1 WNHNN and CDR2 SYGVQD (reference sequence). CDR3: CASRTSGGADEQFF. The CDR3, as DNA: TGCGCCAGCAGAACTAGCGGGGGGGCCGATGAGCAGTTCTTC.

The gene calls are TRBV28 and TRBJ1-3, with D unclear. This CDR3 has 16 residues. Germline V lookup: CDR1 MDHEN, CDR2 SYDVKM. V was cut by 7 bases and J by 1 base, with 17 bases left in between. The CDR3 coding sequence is TGTGCCAGCACCTTGGCGGGAGTCACGTCTGGAAACACCATATATTTT. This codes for CASTLAGVTSGNTIYF.

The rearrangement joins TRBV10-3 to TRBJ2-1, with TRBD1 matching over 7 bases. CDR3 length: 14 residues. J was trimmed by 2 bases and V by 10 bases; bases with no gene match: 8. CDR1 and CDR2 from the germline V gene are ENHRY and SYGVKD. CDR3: CATTTGQAYNEQFF. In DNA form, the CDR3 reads TGTGCCACGACCACCGGACAGGCCTACAATGAGCAGTTCTTC.

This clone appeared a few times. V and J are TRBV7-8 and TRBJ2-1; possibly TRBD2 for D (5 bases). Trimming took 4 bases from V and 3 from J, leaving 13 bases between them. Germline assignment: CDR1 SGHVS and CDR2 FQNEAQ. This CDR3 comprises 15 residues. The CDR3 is CASSSKDYFYNEQFF. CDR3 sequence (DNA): TGTGCCAGCAGCTCTAAAGACTATTTCTACAATGAGCAGTTCTTC.

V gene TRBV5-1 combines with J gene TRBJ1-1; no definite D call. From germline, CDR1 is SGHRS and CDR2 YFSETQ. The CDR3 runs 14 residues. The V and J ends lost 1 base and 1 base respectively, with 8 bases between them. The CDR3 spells CASSLFGENTEAFF. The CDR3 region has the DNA TGCGCCAGCAGCTTGTTCGGGGAGAACACTGAAGCTTTCTTT.